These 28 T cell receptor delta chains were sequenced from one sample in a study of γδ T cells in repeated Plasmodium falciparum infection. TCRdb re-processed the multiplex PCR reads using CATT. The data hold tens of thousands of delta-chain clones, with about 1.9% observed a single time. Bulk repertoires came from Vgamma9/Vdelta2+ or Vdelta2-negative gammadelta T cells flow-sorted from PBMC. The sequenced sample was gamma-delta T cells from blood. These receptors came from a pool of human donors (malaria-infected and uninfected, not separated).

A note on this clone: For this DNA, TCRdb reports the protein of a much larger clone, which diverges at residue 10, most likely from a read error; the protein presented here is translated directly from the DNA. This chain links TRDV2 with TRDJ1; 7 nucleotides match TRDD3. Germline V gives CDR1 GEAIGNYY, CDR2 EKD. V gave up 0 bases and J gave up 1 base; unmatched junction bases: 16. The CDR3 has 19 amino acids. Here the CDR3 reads CACDTVPLGAPCTTDKLIF. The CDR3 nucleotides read TGTGCCTGTGACACCGTTCCCCTGGGGGCTCCTTGTACCACCGATAAACTCATCTTT.

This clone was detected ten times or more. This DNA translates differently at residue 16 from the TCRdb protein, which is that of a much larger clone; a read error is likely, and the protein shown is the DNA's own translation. DNA for the CDR3: TGTGCTCTTGGGGAACCCCCACTCCCCTCCCTGCCCGTCCTTGAACCCTTCTTT. Translation: CALGEPPLPSLPVLEPFF. No J gene was named, though the V gene is TRDV1. CDR3 length: 18 amino acids. Per germline, CDR1 TSWWSYY and CDR2 QGS.

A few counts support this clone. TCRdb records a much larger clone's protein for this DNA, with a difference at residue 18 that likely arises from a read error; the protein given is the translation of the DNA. The CDR3 here is CALGEPLGSGGYAYRMVLIF. Written as DNA, the CDR3 is TGTGCTCTTGGGGAACCTCTGGGCTCCGGGGGATACGCGTATCGGATGGTTCTCATCTTT. No J gene was assigned, while the V gene was called as TRDV1; the DNA was not compared with TRDD3, the D call given in the table. The CDR3 consists of 20 residues. Germline CDR1 is TSWWSYY and CDR2 is QGS.

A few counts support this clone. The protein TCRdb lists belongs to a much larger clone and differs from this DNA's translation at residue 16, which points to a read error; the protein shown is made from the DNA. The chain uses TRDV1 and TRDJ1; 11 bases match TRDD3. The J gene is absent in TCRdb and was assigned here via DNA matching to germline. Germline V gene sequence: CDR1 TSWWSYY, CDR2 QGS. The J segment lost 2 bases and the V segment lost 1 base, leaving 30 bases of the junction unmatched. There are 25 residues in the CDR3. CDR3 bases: TGTGCTCTTGGGGAACGGACTTCCTACTTTTGGGGGATACGAAGGCGTGTGGGGCGGACCGATAAACTCATCTTT. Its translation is CALGERTSYFWGIRRRVGRTDKLIF.

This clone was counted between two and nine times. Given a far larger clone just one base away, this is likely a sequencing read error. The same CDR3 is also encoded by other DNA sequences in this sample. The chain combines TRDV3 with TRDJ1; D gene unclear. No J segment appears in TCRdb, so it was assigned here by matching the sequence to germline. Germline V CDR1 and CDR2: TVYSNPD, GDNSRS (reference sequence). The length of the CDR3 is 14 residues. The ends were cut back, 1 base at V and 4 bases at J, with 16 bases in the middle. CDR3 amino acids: CAFKEPGGYDKLIF. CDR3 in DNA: TGTGCCTTTAAAGAGCCTGGAGGCTACGATAAACTCATCTTT.

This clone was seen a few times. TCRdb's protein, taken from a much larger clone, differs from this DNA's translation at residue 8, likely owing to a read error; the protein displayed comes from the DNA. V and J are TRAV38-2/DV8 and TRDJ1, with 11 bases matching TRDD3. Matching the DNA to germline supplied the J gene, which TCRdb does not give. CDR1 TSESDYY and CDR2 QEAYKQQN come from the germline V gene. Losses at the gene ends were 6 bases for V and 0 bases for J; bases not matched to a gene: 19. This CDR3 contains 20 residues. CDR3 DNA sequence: TGTGCTTATATAGTCCTGACTGTTGGGGGATACGGGCCGTACACCGATAAACTCATCTTT. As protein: CAYIVLTVGGYGPYTDKLIF.

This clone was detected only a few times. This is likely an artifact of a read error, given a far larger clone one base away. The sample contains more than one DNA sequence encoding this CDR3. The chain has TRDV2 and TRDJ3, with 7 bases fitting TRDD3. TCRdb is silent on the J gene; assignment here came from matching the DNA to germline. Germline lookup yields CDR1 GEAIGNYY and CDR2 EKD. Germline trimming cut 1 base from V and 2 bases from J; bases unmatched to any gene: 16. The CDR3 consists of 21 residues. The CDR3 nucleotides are TGTGCCTGTGACACTTCCATGGGCACTGGGGTCGGCCCCTGGGACACCCGACAGATGTTTTTC. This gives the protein CACDTSMGTGVGPWDTRQMFF.

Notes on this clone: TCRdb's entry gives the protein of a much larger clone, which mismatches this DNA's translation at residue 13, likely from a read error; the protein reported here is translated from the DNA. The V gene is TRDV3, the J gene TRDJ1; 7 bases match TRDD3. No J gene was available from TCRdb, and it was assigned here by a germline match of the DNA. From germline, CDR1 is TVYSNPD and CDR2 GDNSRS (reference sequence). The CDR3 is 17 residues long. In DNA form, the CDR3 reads TGTGCCTTGGGGGGGGTACTGGGGAATACCAACACCGAGAAACTCATCTTT. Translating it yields CALGGVLGNTNTEKLIF.

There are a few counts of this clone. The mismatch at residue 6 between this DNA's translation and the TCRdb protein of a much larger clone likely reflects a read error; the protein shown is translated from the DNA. The DNA of the CDR3 is TGTGCCTCCTACATGTTACCTGCCTACAAACTCATCTTT. Its translation: CASYMLPAYKLIF. The chain employs TRDV3 and TRDJ1; D is possibly TRDD2 (5 bases). Trimming stripped 4 bases from V and 8 bases from J, with 20 bases between. CDR1 TVYSNPD and CDR2 GDNSRS come from the germline V gene (reference sequence). This CDR3 is built from 13 residues.

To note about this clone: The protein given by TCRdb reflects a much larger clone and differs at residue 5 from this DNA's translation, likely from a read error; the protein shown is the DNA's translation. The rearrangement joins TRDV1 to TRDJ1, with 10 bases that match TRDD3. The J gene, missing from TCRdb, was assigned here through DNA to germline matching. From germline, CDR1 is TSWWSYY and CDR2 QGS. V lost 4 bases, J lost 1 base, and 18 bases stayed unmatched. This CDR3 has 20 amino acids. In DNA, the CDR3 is TGTGCTCTTGGGGGACAGCCCTTTCTGGGGGATATATTCGGCACCGATAAACTCATCTTT. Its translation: CALGGQPFLGDIFGTDKLIF.

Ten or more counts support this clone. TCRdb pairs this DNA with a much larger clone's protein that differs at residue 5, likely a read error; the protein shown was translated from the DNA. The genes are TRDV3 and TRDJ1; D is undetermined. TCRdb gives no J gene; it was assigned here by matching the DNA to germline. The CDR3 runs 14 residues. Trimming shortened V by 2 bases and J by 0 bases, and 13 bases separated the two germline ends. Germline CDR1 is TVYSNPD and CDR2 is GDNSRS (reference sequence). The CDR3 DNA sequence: TGTGCCTTTGCCTCCCCCCCTAACACCGATAAACTCATCTTT. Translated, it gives CAFASPPNTDKLIF.

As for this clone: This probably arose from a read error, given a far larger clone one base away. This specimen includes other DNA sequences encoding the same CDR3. This chain's CDR3 is CALGMGADKLIF. CDR3 DNA: TGTGCTCTTGGGATGGGGGCAGATAAACTCATCTTT. The chain carries TRDV1 and TRDJ1; a possible D gene is TRDD3 (6 bases). V lost 5 bases and J lost 5, with 9 bases in between. The length of the CDR3 is 12 residues. The germline V gene encodes CDR1 TSWWSYY and CDR2 QGS.

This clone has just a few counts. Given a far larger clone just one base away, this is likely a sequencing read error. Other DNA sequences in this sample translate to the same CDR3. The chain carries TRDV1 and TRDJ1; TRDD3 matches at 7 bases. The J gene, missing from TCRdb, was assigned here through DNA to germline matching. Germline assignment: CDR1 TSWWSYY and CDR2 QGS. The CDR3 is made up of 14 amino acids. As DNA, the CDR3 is TGTGCCCTCGTACTGGGGTTAAACACCGATAAACTCATCTTT. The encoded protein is CALVLGLNTDKLIF.

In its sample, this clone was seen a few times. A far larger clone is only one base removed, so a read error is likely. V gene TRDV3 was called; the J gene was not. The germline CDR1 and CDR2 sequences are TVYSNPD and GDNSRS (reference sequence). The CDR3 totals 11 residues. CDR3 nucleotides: TGTGCCTCCCACTACACCGATAAACTCATCTTC. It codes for CASHYTDKLIF.

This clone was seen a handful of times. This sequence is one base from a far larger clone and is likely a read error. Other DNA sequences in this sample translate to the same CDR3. CDR3 sequence reads: CAFKGFNQRPIFPTTDKLIF. The CDR3 DNA is TGTGCCTTTAAGGGCTTTAACCAACGGCCCATTTTCCCTACCACCGATAAACTCATCTTT. The rearrangement joins TRDV3 to TRDJ1; TRDD2 is a possible D gene (5 bases). As TCRdb names no J gene, one was assigned here on the basis of a DNA match to germline. CDR3 length equals 20 residues. From germline, CDR1 is TVYSNPD and CDR2 GDNSRS (reference sequence). V was pared by 1 base and J by 1 base, with 31 bases between.

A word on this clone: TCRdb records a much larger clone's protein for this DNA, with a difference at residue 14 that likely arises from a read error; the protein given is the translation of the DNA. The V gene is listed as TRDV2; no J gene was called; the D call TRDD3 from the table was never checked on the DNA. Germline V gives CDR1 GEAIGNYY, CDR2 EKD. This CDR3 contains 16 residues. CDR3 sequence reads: CACDTVWGIRDRPQIF. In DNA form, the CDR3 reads TGTGCCTGTGACACGGTCTGGGGGATACGTGACAGACCCCAGATCTTT.

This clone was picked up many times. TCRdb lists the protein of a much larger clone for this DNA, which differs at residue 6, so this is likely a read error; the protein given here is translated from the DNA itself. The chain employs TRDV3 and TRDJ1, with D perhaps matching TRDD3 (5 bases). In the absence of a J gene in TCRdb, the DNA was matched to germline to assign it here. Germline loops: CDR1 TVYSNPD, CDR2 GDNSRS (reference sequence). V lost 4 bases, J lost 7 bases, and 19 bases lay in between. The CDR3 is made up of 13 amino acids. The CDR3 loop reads CAWNAGICGKLIF. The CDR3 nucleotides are TGTGCCTGGAATGCAGGGATTTGCGGTAAACTCATCTTT.

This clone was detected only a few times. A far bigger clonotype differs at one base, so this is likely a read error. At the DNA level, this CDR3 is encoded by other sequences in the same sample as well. CDR3 nucleotide sequence: TGCGCTCTTGGGGAAAAAGTCCCCTACTTCCTTCTTGGACCCTCGGGGGATAAACTCATCTTT. Translating gives CALGEKVPYFLLGPSGDKLIF. The chain carries TRDV1 and TRDJ1; D perhaps matches TRDD2 (6 bases). Assignment of the J gene here rests on matching the DNA to germline, because TCRdb gives none. The CDR3 runs 21 residues. Germline CDR1 is TSWWSYY and CDR2 is QGS.

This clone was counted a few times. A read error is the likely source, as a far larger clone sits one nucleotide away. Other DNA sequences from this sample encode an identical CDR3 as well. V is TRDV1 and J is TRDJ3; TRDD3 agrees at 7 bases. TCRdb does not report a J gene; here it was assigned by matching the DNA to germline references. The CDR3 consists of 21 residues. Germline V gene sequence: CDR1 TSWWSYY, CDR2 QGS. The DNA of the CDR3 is TGTGCCCTTGGTAATTATGCGTGGGGGACTCCGAGCTCCTGGGACACCCGACAGATGTTTTTC. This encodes CALGNYAWGTPSSWDTRQMFF.

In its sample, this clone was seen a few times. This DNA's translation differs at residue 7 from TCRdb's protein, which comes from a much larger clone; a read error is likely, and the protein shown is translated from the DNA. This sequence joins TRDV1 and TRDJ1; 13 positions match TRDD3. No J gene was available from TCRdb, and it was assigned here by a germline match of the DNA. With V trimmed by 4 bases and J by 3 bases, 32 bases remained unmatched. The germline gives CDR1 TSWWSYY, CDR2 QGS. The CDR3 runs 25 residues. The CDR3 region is CALGAVASYVCTGGYASILADKLIF. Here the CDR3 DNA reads TGTGCTCTTGGGGCCGTCGCCTCCTACGTTTGTACTGGGGGATACGCTTCAATTTTGGCCGATAAACTCATCTTT.

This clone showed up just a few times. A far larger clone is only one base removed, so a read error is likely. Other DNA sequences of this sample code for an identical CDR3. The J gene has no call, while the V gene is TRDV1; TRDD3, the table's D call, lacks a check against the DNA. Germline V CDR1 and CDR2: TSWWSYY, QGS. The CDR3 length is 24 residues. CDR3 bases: TGTGCTCTTGGGAAGGATAACTTCTATCCCCTATTCAAGACCCAACCCTTTTACACCGATAAACTCATTTTT. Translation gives CALGKDNFYPLFKTQPFYTDKLIF.

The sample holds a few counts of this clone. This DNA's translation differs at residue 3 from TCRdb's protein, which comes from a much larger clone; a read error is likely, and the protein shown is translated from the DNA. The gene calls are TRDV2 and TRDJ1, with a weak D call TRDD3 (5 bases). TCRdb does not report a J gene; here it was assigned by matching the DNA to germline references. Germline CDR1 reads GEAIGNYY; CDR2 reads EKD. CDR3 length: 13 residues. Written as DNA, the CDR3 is TGTGCCTGGGACACCGTAGGGGACCATAAACTCATCTTT. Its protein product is CAWDTVGDHKLIF.

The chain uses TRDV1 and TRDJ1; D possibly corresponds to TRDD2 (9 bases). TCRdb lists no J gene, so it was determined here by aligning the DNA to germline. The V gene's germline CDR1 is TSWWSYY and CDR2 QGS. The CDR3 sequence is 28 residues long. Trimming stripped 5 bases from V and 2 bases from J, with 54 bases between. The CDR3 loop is CALGNQINPPSYDRPGGRLGTATDKLIF. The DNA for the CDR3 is TGTGCTCTTGGGAACCAAATTAACCCACCTTCCTACGACCGGCCTGGGGGACGACTGGGGACTGCGACCGATAAACTCATCTTT.

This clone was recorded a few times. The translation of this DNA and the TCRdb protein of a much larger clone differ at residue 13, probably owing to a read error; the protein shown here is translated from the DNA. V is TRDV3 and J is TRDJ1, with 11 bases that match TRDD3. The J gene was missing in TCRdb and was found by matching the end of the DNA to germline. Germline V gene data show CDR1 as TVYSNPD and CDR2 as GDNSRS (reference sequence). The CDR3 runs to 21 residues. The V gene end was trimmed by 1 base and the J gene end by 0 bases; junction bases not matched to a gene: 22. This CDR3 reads CAFIHPTHWGITMIYTDKLIF. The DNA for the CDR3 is TGTGCCTTTATCCACCCTACGCACTGGGGGATAACGATGATTTACACCGATAAACTCATCTTT.

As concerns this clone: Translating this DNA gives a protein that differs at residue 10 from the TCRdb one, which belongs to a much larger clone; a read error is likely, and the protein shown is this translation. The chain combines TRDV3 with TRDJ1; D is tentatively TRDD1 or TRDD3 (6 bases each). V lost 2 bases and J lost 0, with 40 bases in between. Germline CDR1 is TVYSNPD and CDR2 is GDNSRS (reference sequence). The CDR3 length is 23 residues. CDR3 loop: CAFPGPPTGNSSYLFLYTDKLIF. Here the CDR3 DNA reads TGTGCCTTTCCCGGGCCCCCTACTGGGAATAGTAGCTACCTTTTTTTGTACACCGATAAACTCATCTTT.

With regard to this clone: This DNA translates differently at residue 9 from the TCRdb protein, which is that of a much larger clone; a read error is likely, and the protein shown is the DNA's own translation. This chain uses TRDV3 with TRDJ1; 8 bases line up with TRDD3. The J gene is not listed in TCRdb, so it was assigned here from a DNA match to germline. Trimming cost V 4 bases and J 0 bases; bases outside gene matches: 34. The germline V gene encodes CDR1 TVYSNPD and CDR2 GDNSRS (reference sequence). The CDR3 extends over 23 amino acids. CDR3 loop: CASLSTGGRTAKVGVRYTDKLIF. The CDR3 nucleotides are TGTGCCTCCCTCAGTACTGGGGGTCGGACGGCGAAAGTGGGGGTGAGATACACCGATAAACTCATCTTT.

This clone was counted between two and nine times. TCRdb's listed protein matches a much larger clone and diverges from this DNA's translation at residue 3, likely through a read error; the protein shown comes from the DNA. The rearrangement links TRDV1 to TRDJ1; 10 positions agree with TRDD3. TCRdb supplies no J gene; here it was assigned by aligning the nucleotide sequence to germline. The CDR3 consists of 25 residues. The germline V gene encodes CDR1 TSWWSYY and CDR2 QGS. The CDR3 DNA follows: TGTGCTCCTGGGGAACTTTTCGGTCTGTCCTACTTCTGGGGGATAGAGCCCCGGGGCACCGATAAACTCATCTTT. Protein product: CAPGELFGLSYFWGIEPRGTDKLIF.

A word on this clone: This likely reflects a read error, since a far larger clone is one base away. The CDR3 is CALGEFSSFSLRVNWGIRDEGTDKLIF. The CDR3 DNA follows: TGTGCTCTTGGGGAATTTTCCTCCTTTTCCTTGCGGGTGAACTGGGGGATACGAGATGAGGGAACTGATAAACTCATCTTT. This chain links TRDV1 with TRDJ1; 13 positions match TRDD3. TCRdb carries no J gene annotation; the J gene was assigned here by matching the DNA with germline. Germline CDR1 TSWWSYY, CDR2 QGS. The CDR3 sequence is 27 residues long. The V and J ends lost 2 bases and 5 bases, in that order; junction bases with no gene match: 38.